The TCR beta chain under discussion was sequenced for a study of T cells in Graves' hyperthyroidism and ophthalmopathy. Regarding the study as a whole: Median prediction lead before ophthalmopathy onset was about 6.5 months with the model.

V lost 0 bases and J lost 7, with 13 bases in between. The CDR3 consists of 15 residues. The V gene's germline CDR1 is MNHEY and CDR2 SVGAGI. This clonotype was picked up many times. The antigen is undetermined. Amplified TCR beta CDR3 regions derived from RNA transcripts. The HTBI primer set served for first-round RT-PCR of the TCR CDR3. MiXCR was run by TCRdb on the multiplex PCR reads, yielding one entry per CDR3 protein. Among about 480,000 distinct CDR3 sequences, 24% were seen once, and the ten largest hold over 9%. Ophthalmopathy patients had moderate-to-severe active disease, CAS ≥3, NOSPECS ≥4, and disease duration under 3 months. Diagnosing involved the use of clinical symptoms, serum thyroxine and TRAb, thyroid ultrasound and orbital computed tomography. The authors took PBMCs from roughly 9.3 ml fresh peripheral blood.

The chain has TRBV6-5 and TRBJ1-5; tentatively, D is TRBD1 (5 bases). The receptor comes from a woman aged 25 to 39 with Graves' ophthalmopathy. The sequencing input was blood. Written as DNA, the CDR3 is TGTGCCAGCAGTTACTCAGGAGGGGACGGACAGCCCCAGCATTTT. Translating gives CASSYSGGDGQPQHF.